A selection of T cell receptor beta chains follows, all from one sample in a study of blood T cells in healthy people across ages. TCRdb re-analysed the 5' RACE reads in MiXCR, keeping a single row per CDR3 protein. The sample yields around 800,000 distinct CDR3 sequences, about 53% seen once. Sample: blood. The receptor set was obtained from an elderly man in good health. Each CDR3 is given with its conserved first and last residue. A D gene is named only where the DNA matches it firmly. Clone size is given for some rows only: seen once, a few or many times, or a class if the clone is expanded.

abundance: few
d_gene: TRBD2
j_gene: TRBJ2-2
v_gene: TRBV13
CDR3nt: TGTGCCAGCAGCTTATTTAGCGGGAGGACGACCGGGGAGCTGTTTTTT
CDR3aa: CASSLFSGRTTGELFF

abundance: .
d_gene: .
j_gene: TRBJ2-7
v_gene: TRBV5-1
CDR3nt: TGCGCCAACAGCTTGGGACTAGGGGGCAATGAGCAGTACTTC
CDR3aa: CANSLGLGGNEQYF

abundance: .
d_gene: TRBD1
j_gene: TRBJ2-3
v_gene: TRBV20-1
CDR3nt: TGCAGTATCCGGGACAGGAAAGCCACAGATACGCAGTATTTT
CDR3aa: CSIRDRKATDTQYF

abundance: few
d_gene: TRBD2
j_gene: TRBJ2-7
v_gene: TRBV12-3/TRBV12-4
CDR3nt: TGTGCCAGCAGCCGGACTAGCGGGACCCCCTCCGAGCAGTACTTC
CDR3aa: CASSRTSGTPSEQYF

abundance: few
d_gene: .
j_gene: TRBJ2-1
v_gene: TRBV5-1
CDR3nt: TGCGCCAGCAGCCCCGCGGGCGGGCTCTCCTACAATGAGCAGTTCTTC
CDR3aa: CASSPAGGLSYNEQFF

abundance: .
d_gene: TRBD1
j_gene: TRBJ2-1
v_gene: TRBV10-3
CDR3nt: TGTGCCATCAGCGCCGGACAGGGAGGAGAGACCCAGTTCTTC
CDR3aa: CAISAGQGGETQFF

abundance: many
d_gene: .
j_gene: TRBJ2-7
v_gene: TRBV4-2
CDR3nt: TGTGCCAGCAGCCAAGCTCGGACCCTAGGGTACGAGCAGTACTTC
CDR3aa: CASSQARTLGYEQYF

abundance: few
d_gene: .
j_gene: TRBJ1-2
v_gene: TRBV18
CDR3nt: TGTGCCAGCTCCCCGTCGGGGAGTGGCTACACCTTC
CDR3aa: CASSPSGSGYTF

abundance: .
d_gene: .
j_gene: TRBJ2-7
v_gene: TRBV12-5
CDR3nt: TGTGCTAGTGGTCCCCGACGGGATCCCTACGAGCAGTACTTC
CDR3aa: CASGPRRDPYEQYF

abundance: few
d_gene: .
j_gene: TRBJ2-7
v_gene: TRBV3-1
CDR3nt: TGTGCCAGCAGCCAAGCCGTCTACGAGCAGTACTTC
CDR3aa: CASSQAVYEQYF

abundance: .
d_gene: TRBD1
j_gene: TRBJ2-4
v_gene: TRBV25-1
CDR3nt: TGTGCCAGCAGCGCGCCCGGGACAGTCAAAAACATTCAGTACTTC
CDR3aa: CASSAPGTVKNIQYF

abundance: .
d_gene: .
j_gene: TRBJ2-5
v_gene: TRBV6-1
CDR3nt: TGTGCCAGCAGTGGATGGGCAAACCAAGAGACCCAGTACTTC
CDR3aa: CASSGWANQETQYF

abundance: .
d_gene: TRBD1
j_gene: TRBJ1-1
v_gene: TRBV18
CDR3nt: TGTGCCAGCTCACCAATTTCCGGGACAGGGTCCAACACTGAAGCTTTCTTT
CDR3aa: CASSPISGTGSNTEAFF

abundance: .
d_gene: .
j_gene: TRBJ2-2
v_gene: TRBV6-5
CDR3nt: TGTGCCAGCAGTTTCGGCGGCGGGGAGCTGTTTTTT
CDR3aa: CASSFGGGELFF

abundance: many
d_gene: TRBD1
j_gene: TRBJ1-6
v_gene: TRBV4-2
CDR3nt: TGTGCCAGCAGCCAAGACTTGACAGGGGGTAATTCACCCCTCCACTTT
CDR3aa: CASSQDLTGGNSPLHF

abundance: .
d_gene: TRBD2
j_gene: TRBJ2-1
v_gene: TRBV9
CDR3nt: TGTGCCAGCAGCAAAACAGGGGCGCTGGGTACTAGCGGGAGGGCCACGGATGAGCAGTTCTTC
CDR3aa: CASSKTGALGTSGRATDEQFF

abundance: .
d_gene: .
j_gene: TRBJ2-1
v_gene: TRBV20-1
CDR3nt: TGCAGTTACGGCGTCAATGAGCAGTTCTTC
CDR3aa: CSYGVNEQFF

abundance: .
d_gene: .
j_gene: TRBJ1-1
v_gene: TRBV2
CDR3nt: TGTGCCAGCAGTGAGGGCGGGCCGAGCACTGAAGCTTTCTTT
CDR3aa: CASSEGGPSTEAFF

abundance: .
d_gene: .
j_gene: TRBJ2-1
v_gene: TRBV15
CDR3nt: TGTGCCACCAGTCCTGATCTGGACTACAATGAGCAGTTCTTC
CDR3aa: CATSPDLDYNEQFF

abundance: .
d_gene: .
j_gene: TRBJ1-5
v_gene: TRBV10-3
CDR3nt: TGTGCCATCAGTGACAGGGGCCCTAATCAGCCCCAGCATTTT
CDR3aa: CAISDRGPNQPQHF

abundance: .
d_gene: .
j_gene: TRBJ2-3
v_gene: TRBV27
CDR3nt: TGTGCCAGCAGTCCAAAGAGACAGGACACTTTTCGGCACAGATACGCGTATTTT
CDR3aa: CASSPKRQDTFRHRYAYF

abundance: .
d_gene: TRBD1
j_gene: TRBJ2-7
v_gene: TRBV6-1
CDR3nt: TGTGCCATCGACCGGGACAGCACCTACGAGCAGTACTTC
CDR3aa: CAIDRDSTYEQYF

abundance: .
d_gene: TRBD2
j_gene: TRBJ2-7
v_gene: TRBV7-2
CDR3nt: TGTGCCAGTAGCTCCATCCAAGGACTAGGGTTTTACGAGCAGTACTTC
CDR3aa: CASSSIQGLGFYEQYF

abundance: .
d_gene: .
j_gene: TRBJ2-6
v_gene: TRBV9
CDR3nt: TGTGCCAGCAGCTGGGAAGACTCTGGGGCCAACGTCCTGACTTTC
CDR3aa: CASSWEDSGANVLTF

abundance: .
d_gene: .
j_gene: TRBJ2-5
v_gene: TRBV7-2
CDR3nt: TGTGCCAGCAGCTTATTTCAGATACAAGAGACCCAGTACTTC
CDR3aa: CASSLFQIQETQYF

abundance: .
d_gene: .
j_gene: TRBJ2-7
v_gene: TRBV3-1
CDR3nt: TGTGCCAGCAGCCAAGGGGGGCGCGGGAACTCCTACGAGCAGTACTTC
CDR3aa: CASSQGGRGNSYEQYF

abundance: .
d_gene: .
j_gene: TRBJ2-1
v_gene: TRBV4-1
CDR3nt: TGCGCCAGCAGCCGCGGGTTTGCGCTAGCCTATGAGCAGTTCTTC
CDR3aa: CASSRGFALAYEQFF

abundance: few
d_gene: .
j_gene: TRBJ2-5
v_gene: TRBV20-1
CDR3nt: TGCAGTGCTAGACTAGGGGCGTACCAAGAGACCCAGTACTTC
CDR3aa: CSARLGAYQETQYF

abundance: .
d_gene: .
j_gene: TRBJ1-1
v_gene: TRBV7-2
CDR3nt: TGTGCCAGCAGCGGTAGGGACGGCACTGAAGCTTTCTTT
CDR3aa: CASSGRDGTEAFF

abundance: few
d_gene: TRBD2
j_gene: TRBJ2-3
v_gene: TRBV7-3
CDR3nt: TGTGCCAGCAGCCGGGCGGGAGAAGGTGGTACGCAGTATTTT
CDR3aa: CASSRAGEGGTQYF

abundance: few
d_gene: TRBD2
j_gene: TRBJ2-5
v_gene: TRBV3-1
CDR3nt: TGTGCCAGCAGCCCCAGGGACTATACGGAGACCCAGTACTTC
CDR3aa: CASSPRDYTETQYF

abundance: .
d_gene: .
j_gene: TRBJ2-6
v_gene: TRBV6-6
CDR3nt: TGTGCCAGCAGTACGCAGGACTCTGGGGCCAACGTCCTGACTTTC
CDR3aa: CASSTQDSGANVLTF

abundance: once
d_gene: .
j_gene: TRBJ2-1
v_gene: TRBV6-6
CDR3nt: TGTGTCAGCACAAGCCAGGGGGGATACAATGAGCAGTTCTTC
CDR3aa: CVSTSQGGYNEQFF

abundance: few
d_gene: TRBD2
j_gene: TRBJ2-3
v_gene: TRBV29-1
CDR3nt: TGCAGCGTAGGACTAGCGGGAGTCGGAGATACGCAGTATTTT
CDR3aa: CSVGLAGVGDTQYF

abundance: .
d_gene: .
j_gene: TRBJ2-3
v_gene: TRBV21-1
CDR3nt: TGTGCCAGCAGCCCCCGTCCCCGGGACAGGGTGACAGATACGCAGTATTTT
CDR3aa: CASSPRPRDRVTDTQYF

abundance: once
d_gene: .
j_gene: TRBJ1-4
v_gene: TRBV3-1
CDR3nt: TGTGCCAGCAGCCAAGACGGGGGGAATGAAAAACTGTTTTTT
CDR3aa: CASSQDGGNEKLFF

abundance: few
d_gene: .
j_gene: TRBJ1-2
v_gene: TRBV25-1
CDR3nt: TGTGCCACTATGGGATGGGAATACTCTAACTATGGCTACACCTTC
CDR3aa: CATMGWEYSNYGYTF

abundance: .
d_gene: .
j_gene: TRBJ2-1
v_gene: TRBV27
CDR3nt: TGTGCCAGCAGTTTAGACCCCCCGGGACTGATGAGGGGTGAGCAGTTCTTC
CDR3aa: CASSLDPPGLMRGEQFF

abundance: many
d_gene: .
j_gene: TRBJ2-5
v_gene: TRBV9
CDR3nt: TGTGCCAGCAGCGTAGAATCCAGGGAGACCCAGTACTTC
CDR3aa: CASSVESRETQYF